This TCR beta chain comes out of a study of beta chain features in type 1 diabetes. A single heparinised blood sample, averaging around 110 mL, was obtained per donor. The entirety of the isolated RNA underwent reverse transcription, so expressed TCRB transcripts were sequenced. Measured with immunoSEQ multiplex PCR; TCRdb has only the in-frame clones, and not every one. The data show around 710,000 clones, roughly an eighth seen once. A remark on this clone: Its target is not known.

Looked up from germline, CDR1 is SGHVS and CDR2 is FQNEAQ. CDR3 length: 18 amino acids. V lost 1 base and J lost 0; bases outside the gene matches: 3. Study outcomes and limitations: Within each of all four CD4+ subsets, Type 1 diabetes patients had TCRB CDR3s that were moderately but significantly shorter.

This receptor was taken from a man aged 25 to 45 with type 1 diabetes. V and J are TRBV7-8 and TRBJ2-6, with 10 nucleotides matching TRBD2. The specimen was naive CD4+ T cells from blood. The CDR3: CASSLGLAGASGANVLTF. CDR3 sequence (DNA): TGTGCCAGCAGCTTAGGGCTAGCGGGGGCCTCTGGGGCCAACGTCCTGACTTTC.